This T cell receptor beta chain was observed in a study of STAT3 mutations in large granular lymphocyte leukemia. Whole-study findings and limits: At least one immunodominant TCR beta clonotype appeared in every T-cell large granular lymphocyte leukemia patient. No sample exists from the first appearance of each clone. All newly emerging clones after therapy were STAT3 wild type. Some patients had dominant TCR clones larger than their STAT3 mutant burden.

With 4 bases removed from V and 3 bases from J, the gap between germline ends came to 3 bases. This CDR3 has 11 residues. The germline CDR1 and CDR2 sequences are SQVTM and ANQGSEA. Some clones are missing from TCRdb's copy, which holds only in-frame ones; the method was immunoSEQ multiplex PCR. The data contain a few thousand clones, 50% to 80% of them seen just once; the ten biggest clones take up roughly 90%. This clone was detected only once. Its antigen is not identified. The specimen sequenced was peripheral blood mononuclear cells. The chain employs TRBV29-1 and TRBJ1-4; D gene uncertain. This TCR derives from a man in his sixties with T-cell large granular lymphocyte leukemia. Some clones in this sample may be carry-over from other donors' samples. The CDR3 DNA reads TGCAGCGTTGGCCCTAATGAAAAACTGTTTTTT. Protein sequence: CSVGPNEKLFF.